One and the same sample provided the 3 T cell receptor beta chains below, sequenced in a study of early T cells in non-severe SARS-CoV-2 infection. TCRdb used MiXCR to reprocess the 5' RACE reads, holding one entry per CDR3 protein. The sample carries tens of thousands of distinct CDR3 sequences, around 13% recorded once. The sample was whole blood. The receptors shown here come from an adult who was a healthcare worker with PCR-confirmed SARS-CoV-2 infection or an uninfected control (not recorded which).

This clonotype showed up many times. This chain connects TRBV11-2 to TRBJ2-3, with TRBD2 as a possible D gene (7 bases). CDR1 is SGHAT and CDR2 is FQNNGV in the germline V gene. V was cut by 8 bases and J by 5 bases, with 11 bases left in between. This CDR3 comprises 12 residues. For the CDR3, the DNA is TGTGCCAGCGGGGGGGCGGGAGATACGCAGTATTTT. Its protein is CASGGAGDTQYF.

Only a few counts were recorded for this clonotype. The chain uses TRBV7-2 and TRBJ1-5; D unresolved. The V end lost 5 bases, the J end lost 1 base, and 6 bases lay between the germline ends. This CDR3 contains 13 residues. Germline loops: CDR1 SGHTA, CDR2 FQGNSA. CDR3: CASSQRSNQPQHF. Written as DNA, the CDR3 is TGTGCCAGCAGCCAGCGCAGCAATCAGCCCCAGCATTTT.

This clonotype has ten or more counts. The chain carries TRBV19 and TRBJ2-1, with D unresolved. Deletions cut 11 bases from V and 6 bases from J, with 14 bases between. Germline loops: CDR1 LNHDA, CDR2 SQIVND (reference sequence). This CDR3 has 12 amino acids. The CDR3 protein is CARESSSNEQFF. The CDR3 bases are TGTGCCCGAGAGTCTAGTAGCAATGAGCAGTTCTTC.